The sequence of this T cell receptor beta chain was determined in a study of shared clonotypes between healthy human individuals. Germline loops: CDR1 SEHNR, CDR2 FQNEAQ (reference sequence). V dropped 3 bases and J dropped 0 bases, with 8 bases sitting between them. The CDR3 loop spans 15 amino acids. Study findings and constraints: The study found lower generation probabilities in non-shared clonotypes than in those shared by all four donors. Represented diversity, genetic and exposure-history alike, was limited by few donors. An effect of sequencing depth on clonotype sharing among donors was expected.

TCRdb keeps only in-frame clones here, not all; method: immunoSEQ multiplex PCR. Of more than 1.2 million clones listed, 98% to 99% were seen once; the top ten hold around 0.33%. About this clone itself: Its antigen is not known.

Donors were healthy HIV-negative adults without recent acute infections or vaccinations. The chain couples TRBV7-9 to TRBJ1-4; no definite D call. The sequencing input was naive CD4+ T cells sorted from blood. Documented subset: CD45RA+ positively selected. The sequence came from a man aged 25-45 years in good health. The CDR3, as DNA: TGTGCCAGCAGCTTGAAAGGTGCAACTAATGAAAAACTGTTTTTT. This gives the protein CASSLKGATNEKLFF.